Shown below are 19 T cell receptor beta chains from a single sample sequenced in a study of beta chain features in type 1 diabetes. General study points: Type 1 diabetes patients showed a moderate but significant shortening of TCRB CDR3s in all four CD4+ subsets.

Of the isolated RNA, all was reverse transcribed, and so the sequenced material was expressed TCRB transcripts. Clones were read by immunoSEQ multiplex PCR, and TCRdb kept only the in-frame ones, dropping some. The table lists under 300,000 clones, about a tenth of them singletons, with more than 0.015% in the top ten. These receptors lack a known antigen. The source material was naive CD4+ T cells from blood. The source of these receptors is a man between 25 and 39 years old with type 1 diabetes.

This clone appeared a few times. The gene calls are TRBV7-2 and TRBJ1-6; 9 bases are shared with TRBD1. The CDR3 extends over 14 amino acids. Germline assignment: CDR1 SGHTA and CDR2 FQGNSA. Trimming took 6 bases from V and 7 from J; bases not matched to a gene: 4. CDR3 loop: CASSRDRANSPLHF. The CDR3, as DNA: TGTGCCAGCAGTCGGGACAGGGCAAATTCACCCCTCCACTTT.

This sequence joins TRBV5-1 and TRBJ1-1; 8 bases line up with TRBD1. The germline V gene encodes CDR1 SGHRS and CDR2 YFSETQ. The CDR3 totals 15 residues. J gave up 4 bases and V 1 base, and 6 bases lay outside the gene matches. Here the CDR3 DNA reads TGCGCCAGCAGCTTGATACAGGGGGGTCGCACTGAAGCTTTCTTT. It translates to CASSLIQGGRTEAFF.

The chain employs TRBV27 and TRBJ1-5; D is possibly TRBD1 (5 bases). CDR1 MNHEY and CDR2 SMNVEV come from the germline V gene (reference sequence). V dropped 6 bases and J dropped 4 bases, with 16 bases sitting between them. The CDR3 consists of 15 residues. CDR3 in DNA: TGTGCCAGCAGCCTCGGGGGACGGCTGAATCAGCCCCAGCATTTT. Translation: CASSLGGRLNQPQHF.

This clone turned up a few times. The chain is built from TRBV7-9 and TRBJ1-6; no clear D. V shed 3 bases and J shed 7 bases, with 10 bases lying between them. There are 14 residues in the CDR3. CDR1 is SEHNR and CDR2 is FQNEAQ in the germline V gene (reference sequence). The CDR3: CASSFLELNSPLHF. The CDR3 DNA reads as TGTGCCAGCAGCTTCCTAGAATTGAATTCACCCCTCCACTTT.

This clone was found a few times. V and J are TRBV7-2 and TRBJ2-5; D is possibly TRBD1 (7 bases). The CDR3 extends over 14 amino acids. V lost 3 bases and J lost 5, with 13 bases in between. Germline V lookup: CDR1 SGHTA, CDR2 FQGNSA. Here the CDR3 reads CASSFKTGRETQYF. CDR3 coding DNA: TGTGCCAGCAGCTTCAAGACAGGGAGGGAGACCCAGTACTTC.

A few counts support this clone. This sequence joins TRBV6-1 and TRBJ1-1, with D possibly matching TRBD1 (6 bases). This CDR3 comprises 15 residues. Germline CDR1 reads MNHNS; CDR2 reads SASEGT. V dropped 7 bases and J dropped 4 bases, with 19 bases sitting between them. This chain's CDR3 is CASNPHRAVGTEAFF. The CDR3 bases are TGTGCCAGCAATCCTCACAGGGCGGTGGGCACTGAAGCTTTCTTT.

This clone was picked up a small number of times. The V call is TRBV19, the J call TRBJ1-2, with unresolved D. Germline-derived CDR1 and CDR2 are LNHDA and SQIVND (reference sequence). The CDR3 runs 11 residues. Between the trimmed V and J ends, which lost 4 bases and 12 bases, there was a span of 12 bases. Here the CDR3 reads CASSTLGSHTF. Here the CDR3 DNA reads TGTGCCAGTAGTACTTTGGGGAGTCACACCTTC.

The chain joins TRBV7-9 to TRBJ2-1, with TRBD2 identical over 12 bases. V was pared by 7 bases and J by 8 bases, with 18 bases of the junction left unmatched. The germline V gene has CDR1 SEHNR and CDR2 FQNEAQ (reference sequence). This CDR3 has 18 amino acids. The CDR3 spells CASTPRQASGGAAYEQFF. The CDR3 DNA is TGTGCCAGCACCCCCAGACAGGCTAGCGGGGGGGCGGCCTATGAGCAGTTCTTC. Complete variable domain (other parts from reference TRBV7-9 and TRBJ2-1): DTGVSQNPRHKITKRGQNVTFRCDPISEHNRLYWYRQTLGQGPEFLTYFQNEAQLEKSRLLSDRFSAERPKGSFSTLEIQRTEQGDSAMYLCASTPRQASGGAAYEQFFGPGTRLTVL.

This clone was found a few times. The CDR3 region has the DNA TGTGCCAGCAGCAGTTCGGCCGTACAGGAGCAGTACTTC. The encoded protein is CASSSSAVQEQYF. The chain carries TRBV7-2 and TRBJ2-7; unclear D gene. The CDR3 is made up of 13 amino acids. Germline V gene sequence: CDR1 SGHTA, CDR2 FQGNSA. Trimming took 5 bases from V and 7 from J, leaving 15 bases between them.

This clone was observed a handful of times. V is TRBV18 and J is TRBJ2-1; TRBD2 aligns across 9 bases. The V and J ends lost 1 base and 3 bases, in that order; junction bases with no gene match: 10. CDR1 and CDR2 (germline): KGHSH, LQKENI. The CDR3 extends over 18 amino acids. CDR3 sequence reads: CASSPQNVAGVFYNEQFF. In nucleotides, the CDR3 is TGTGCCAGCTCACCACAGAATGTAGCGGGGGTGTTCTACAATGAGCAGTTCTTC.

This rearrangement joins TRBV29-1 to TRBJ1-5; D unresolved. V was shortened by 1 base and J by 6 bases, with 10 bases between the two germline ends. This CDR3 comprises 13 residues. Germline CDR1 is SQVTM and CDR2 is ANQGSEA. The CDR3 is CSVEGVAGQPQHF. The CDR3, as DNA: TGCAGCGTTGAAGGGGTGGCGGGTCAGCCCCAGCATTTT.

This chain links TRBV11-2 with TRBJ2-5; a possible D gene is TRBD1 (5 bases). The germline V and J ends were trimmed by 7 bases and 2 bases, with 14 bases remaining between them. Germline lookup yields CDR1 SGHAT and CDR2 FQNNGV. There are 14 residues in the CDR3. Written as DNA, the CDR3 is TGTGCCAGCATGCTACAGGCGGAACAAGAGACCCAGTACTTC. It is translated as CASMLQAEQETQYF.

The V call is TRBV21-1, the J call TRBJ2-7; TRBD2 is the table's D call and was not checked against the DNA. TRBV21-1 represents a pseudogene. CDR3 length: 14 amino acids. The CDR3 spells CASSKDPEFYEQYF. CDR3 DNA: TGTGCCAGCAGCAAAGACCCCGAGTTCTACGAGCAGTACTTC.

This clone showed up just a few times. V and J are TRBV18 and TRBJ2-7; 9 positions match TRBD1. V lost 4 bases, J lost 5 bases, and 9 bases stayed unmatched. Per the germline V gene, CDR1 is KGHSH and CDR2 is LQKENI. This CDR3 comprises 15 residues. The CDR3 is CASSLRQGDLHEQYF. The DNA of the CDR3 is TGTGCCAGCTCACTTCGACAGGGGGATCTCCACGAGCAGTACTTC.

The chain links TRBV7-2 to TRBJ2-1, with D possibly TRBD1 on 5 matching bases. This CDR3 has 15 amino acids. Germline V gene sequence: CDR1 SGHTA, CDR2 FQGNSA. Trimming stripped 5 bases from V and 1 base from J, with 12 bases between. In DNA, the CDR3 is TGTGCCAGCAGCCCCCCCTGGACATCCTACAATGAGCAGTTCTTC. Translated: CASSPPWTSYNEQFF.

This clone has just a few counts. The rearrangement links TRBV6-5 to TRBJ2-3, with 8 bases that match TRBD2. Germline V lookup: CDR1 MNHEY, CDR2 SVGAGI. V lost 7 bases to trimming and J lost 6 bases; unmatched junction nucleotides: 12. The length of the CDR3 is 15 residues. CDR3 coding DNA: TGTGCCAGCAACCCGGCTAGCGGGCCCGGGGATACGCAGTATTTT. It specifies CASNPASGPGDTQYF.

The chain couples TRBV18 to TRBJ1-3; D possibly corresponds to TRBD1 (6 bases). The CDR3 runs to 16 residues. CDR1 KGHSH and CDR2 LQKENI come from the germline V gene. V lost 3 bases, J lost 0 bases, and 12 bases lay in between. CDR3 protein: CASSPLGQYSGNTIYF. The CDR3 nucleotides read TGTGCCAGCTCACCCCTAGGACAGTACTCTGGAAACACCATATATTTT.

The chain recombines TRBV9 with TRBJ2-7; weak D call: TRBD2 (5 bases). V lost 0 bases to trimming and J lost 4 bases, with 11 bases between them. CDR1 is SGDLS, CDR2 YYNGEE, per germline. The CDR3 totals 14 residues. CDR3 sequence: CASSVDGRPYEQYF. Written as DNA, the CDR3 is TGTGCCAGCAGCGTAGATGGGAGACCTTACGAGCAGTACTTC.

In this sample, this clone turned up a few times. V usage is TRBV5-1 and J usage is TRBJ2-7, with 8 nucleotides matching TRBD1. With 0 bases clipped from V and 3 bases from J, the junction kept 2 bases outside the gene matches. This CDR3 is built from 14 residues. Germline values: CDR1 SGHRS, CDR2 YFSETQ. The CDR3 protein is CASSLVTGGYEQYF. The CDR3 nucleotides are TGCGCCAGCAGCTTGGTCACAGGGGGCTACGAGCAGTACTTC.